The 21 T cell receptor beta chains listed next were all sequenced from one sample in a study of T-cell reconstitution after alpha-beta-depleted transplantation in children. Library preparation (for TCRbeta) was performed with unique molecular identifiers. TCRdb fed the PCR reads into MiXCR, producing one record per CDR3 protein. The table has about 980,000 distinct CDR3 sequences, around 30% seen once. The specimen was PBMCs, mostly from graft donor cells, collected 360 days after TCRalphabeta/CD19-depleted stem cell transplant. These receptors all stem from a boy younger than two who had a stem cell transplant for SCID, so the T cells may come from the graft donor.

The V call is TRBV20-1, the J call TRBJ2-7; D is undetermined. The CDR3 runs 13 residues. Trimming removed 3 bases at V and 2 bases at J, with 11 bases between. CDR1 is DFQATT, CDR2 SNEGSKA, per germline (reference sequence). The CDR3 sequence is CSASSQRTYEQYF. In DNA form, the CDR3 reads TGCAGTGCTAGCTCTCAGAGGACCTACGAGCAGTACTTC.

V and J are TRBV11-2 and TRBJ2-1; a possible D gene is TRBD2 (6 bases). The CDR3 loop spans 14 amino acids. Trimming pared 5 bases from V and 4 bases from J, leaving 12 bases between. Germline V gene lookup returns CDR1 SGHAT and CDR2 FQNNGV. CDR3 region: CASSVLRGYNEQFF. The CDR3 coding sequence is TGTGCCAGCAGCGTATTGCGGGGATACAATGAGCAGTTCTTC. The whole variable domain, filled in from reference TRBV11-2 and TRBJ2-1, reads EAGVAQSPRYKIIEKRQSVAFWCNPISGHATLYWYQQILGQGPKLLIQFQNNGVVDDSQLPKDRFSAERLKGVDSTLKIQPAKLEDSAVYLCASSVLRGYNEQFFGPGTRLTVL.

V gene TRBV15 combines with J gene TRBJ2-3; TRBD2 matches 7 bases. From germline, CDR1 is LNHNV and CDR2 YYDKDF (reference sequence). V gave up 7 bases and J gave up 6 bases; unmatched junction bases: 10. CDR3 length equals 14 residues. CDR3 sequence (DNA): TGTGCCACCAACGGGGGGAGTTTGATCGATACGCAGTATTTT. As protein: CATNGGSLIDTQYF.

The chain recombines TRBV3-1 with TRBJ2-1, with 7 bases fitting TRBD2. From germline, CDR1 is LGHDT and CDR2 YNNKEL (reference sequence). The CDR3 is 17 amino acids. The V segment lost 4 bases and the J segment 5 bases; nucleotides outside the gene matches: 14. The CDR3 region is CASSPPRLAGRDNEQFF. In nucleotides, the CDR3 is TGTGCCAGCAGCCCCCCTAGACTAGCAGGGAGAGACAATGAGCAGTTCTTC.

This chain links TRBV6-6 with TRBJ2-5; D gene ambiguous. Trimming removed 7 bases from V and 0 bases from J, with 6 bases in between. Germline V gene sequence: CDR1 MNHNY, CDR2 SVGAGI (reference sequence). The CDR3 totals 12 residues. Here the CDR3 reads CASMGYQETQYF. In nucleotides, the CDR3 is TGTGCCAGCATGGGATACCAAGAGACCCAGTACTTC.

V is TRBV20-1 and J is TRBJ1-5, with D perhaps matching TRBD1 (5 bases). V was cut by 6 bases and J by 4 bases, with 19 bases left in between. The CDR3 has 15 amino acids. The germline gives CDR1 DFQATT, CDR2 SNEGSKA (reference sequence). CDR3 nucleotides: TGCAGTGCACGTTCCGGGGGGGAGGGGAATCAGCCCCAGCATTTT. Protein sequence: CSARSGGEGNQPQHF.

V usage is TRBV7-9 and J usage is TRBJ2-2, with 9 bases aligning to TRBD1. The CDR3 runs 14 residues. Germline V CDR1 and CDR2: SEHNR, FQNEAQ (reference sequence). The V and J ends lost 10 bases and 1 base, in that order; junction bases with no gene match: 4. CDR3 protein: CANRDRVNTGELFF. CDR3 nucleotide sequence: TGTGCCAACCGGGACAGGGTGAACACCGGGGAGCTGTTTTTT.

This rearrangement joins TRBV29-1 to TRBJ2-5; 9 nucleotides align to TRBD2. V lost 4 bases to trimming and J lost 3 bases; unmatched junction nucleotides: 9. The CDR3 is made up of 15 amino acids. Germline lookup yields CDR1 SQVTM and CDR2 ANQGSEA. CDR3 coding DNA: TGCAGCGTTGCCCGAGGGCTAGCGGGGAAAGAGACCCAGTACTTC. Amino acids: CSVARGLAGKETQYF. The full variable domain, in which reference TRBV29-1 and TRBJ2-5 provide the parts outside the CDR3, is SAVISQKPSRDICQRGTSLTIQCQVDSQVTMMFWYRQQPGQSLTLIATANQGSEATYESGFVIDKFPISRPNLTFSTLTVSNMSPEDSSIYLCSVARGLAGKETQYFGPGTRLLVL.

The chain recombines TRBV29-1 with TRBJ2-5; D not resolved. Germline V gene data show CDR1 as SQVTM and CDR2 as ANQGSEA. The length of the CDR3 is 13 residues. The V and J ends lost 4 bases and 2 bases respectively, with 11 bases between them. The DNA of the CDR3 is TGCAGCGTTGGGGTCAATATTCAAGAGACCCAGTACTTC. It is translated as CSVGVNIQETQYF.

This clonotype has only a few counts. The chain recombines TRBV5-5 with TRBJ2-3; TRBD2 aligns across 12 bases. Losses at the gene ends were 4 bases for V and 5 bases for J; bases not matched to a gene: 5. Germline CDR1 reads SGHKS; CDR2 reads YYEKEE (reference sequence). The length of the CDR3 is 15 residues. The CDR3 loop reads CASSPSGGDRDTQYF. CDR3 sequence (DNA): TGTGCCAGCAGCCCTAGCGGGGGGGATAGAGATACGCAGTATTTT.

This chain connects TRBV5-1 to TRBJ1-1; no clear D. Germline V CDR1 and CDR2: SGHRS, YFSETQ. Trimming removed 0 bases from V and 1 base from J, with 13 bases in between. This CDR3 is 16 amino acids long. CDR3 residues: CASSLVVGVPNTEAFF. In DNA form, the CDR3 reads TGCGCCAGCAGCTTGGTAGTCGGGGTACCGAACACTGAAGCTTTCTTT.

The V call is TRBV5-1, the J call TRBJ2-1, with 7 bases aligning to TRBD1. Per the germline V gene, CDR1 is SGHRS and CDR2 is YFSETQ. The junction had 11 bases not matched to a gene; V was cut back by 4 bases and J by 7 bases. CDR3 length equals 15 residues. The CDR3 bases are TGCGCCAGCAGCCTGGGGTGGACAGGCTGGAATGAGCAGTTCTTC. Encoded protein: CASSLGWTGWNEQFF.

This rearrangement joins TRBV29-1 to TRBJ2-1; a possible D gene is TRBD2 (6 bases). The CDR3 spans 14 residues. Germline V lookup: CDR1 SQVTM, CDR2 ANQGSEA. V lost 2 bases, J lost 9 bases, and 17 bases lay in between. The CDR3 loop reads CSVELAKEGIEQFF. The CDR3 DNA follows: TGCAGCGTTGAACTCGCGAAGGAGGGTATTGAGCAGTTCTTC.

This clonotype was seen more than once but under ten times. V usage is TRBV5-1 and J usage is TRBJ2-1, with D perhaps matching TRBD2 (6 bases). V was trimmed by 5 bases and J by 2 bases, leaving 17 bases between them. The CDR3 contains 16 residues. Germline assignment: CDR1 SGHRS and CDR2 YFSETQ. The CDR3 here is CASRDLSGSAYNEQFF. In nucleotides, the CDR3 is TGCGCCAGCAGAGACTTGAGCGGGTCAGCCTACAATGAGCAGTTCTTC.

This clonotype has more than one count but fewer than ten. The chain carries TRBV15 and TRBJ2-3; D uncertain. The CDR3 covers 16 residues. Germline values: CDR1 LNHNV, CDR2 YYDKDF (reference sequence). Trimming took 2 bases from V and 6 from J, leaving 18 bases between them. CDR3 nucleotide sequence: TGTGCCACCAGCAGATCCCTCCCTCCTGGCGTGGATACGCAGTATTTT. This encodes CATSRSLPPGVDTQYF. Drawing the rest from reference TRBV15 and TRBJ2-3, the complete variable domain is DAMVIQNPRYQVTQFGKPVTLSCSQTLNHNVMYWYQQKSSQAPKLLFHYYDKDFNNEADTPDNFQSRRPNTSFCFLDIRSPGLGDTAMYLCATSRSLPPGVDTQYFGPGTRLTVL.

V is TRBV20-1 and J is TRBJ1-1; 10 positions agree with TRBD1. After removal of 1 base from V and 3 bases from J, the junction contained 5 bases not matched to a gene. CDR1 DFQATT and CDR2 SNEGSKA come from the germline V gene (reference sequence). This CDR3 comprises 15 residues. Written as DNA, the CDR3 is TGCAGTGCTAGAGGACCCGGGACAGGGGACACTGAAGCTTTCTTT. Its protein is CSARGPGTGDTEAFF.

This chain uses TRBV12-5 with TRBJ2-2, with a tentative D call TRBD1 (5 bases). The CDR3 spans 16 residues. Germline loops: CDR1 LGHNT, CDR2 FRNRAP. The germline V and J ends were trimmed by 6 bases and 6 bases, with 20 bases remaining between them. The DNA for the CDR3 is TGTGCTAGTGGGCTACTTCAGGGATTGGGCGCCGGGGAGCTGTTTTTT. It translates to CASGLLQGLGAGELFF.

The chain couples TRBV7-6 to TRBJ2-4; no reliable D call. The CDR3 is made up of 13 amino acids. Looked up from germline, CDR1 is SGHVS and CDR2 is FNYEAQ. The V end was cut by 1 base, the J end by 9 bases, with 10 bases between. Here the CDR3 reads CASSLGVKGIQYF. The CDR3 region has the DNA TGTGCCAGCAGCTTAGGGGTAAAAGGCATTCAGTACTTC.

This chain connects TRBV5-1 to TRBJ2-1; D not resolved. The length of the CDR3 is 15 residues. The germline gives CDR1 SGHRS, CDR2 YFSETQ. V lost 4 bases and J lost 1, with 12 bases in between. The CDR3 bases are TGCGCCAGCAGCCTCGGTAAAGGGTCCTACAATGAGCAGTTCTTC. Protein: CASSLGKGSYNEQFF.

This rearrangement joins TRBV12-3 or TRBV12-4 to TRBJ2-7, with TRBD1 matching 8 bases. The junction had 8 bases not matched to a gene; V was cut back by 5 bases and J by 5 bases. The length of the CDR3 is 14 residues. CDR3 sequence reads: CASSVDRGINEQYF. CDR3 DNA: TGTGCCAGCAGTGTTGACAGGGGTATCAACGAGCAGTACTTC.

The rearrangement uses TRBV20-1 and TRBJ1-1; possible D gene TRBD1, 5 bases. V was shortened by 6 bases and J by 4 bases, with 12 bases between the two germline ends. Germline CDR1 DFQATT, CDR2 SNEGSKA (reference sequence). The CDR3 runs to 12 residues. Here the CDR3 reads CSAAGLLTEAFF. CDR3 in DNA: TGCAGTGCAGCAGGGTTACTCACTGAAGCTTTCTTT.